Listed below are T cell receptor beta chains from one sample, sequenced in a study of blood T cell repertoires in COVID-19. The protocol was immunoSEQ multiplex PCR, while the TCRdb copy is restricted to in-frame clones and leaves out a portion. The sample holds approximately 98,000 clones, approximately 80% seen once. Source material: peripheral blood. These receptors were obtained from a man in his sixties with acute or convalescent COVID-19. Each CDR3 is given with its conserved first and last residue. Each record gives: V gene, clone size, J gene, CDR3 length, D gene, CDR3 DNA, CDR3 protein. The D gene is left open where the match is weak. A row's size may be missing; if present it is once, few, many or a size class.

TRBV3-1/TRBV3-2	.	TRBJ2-7	12	.	TGTGCCAGCAGCCAGAGACCGGGAGAGCAGTACTTC	CASSQRPGEQYF
TRBV3-1/TRBV3-2	.	TRBJ2-3	17	TRBD2	TGTGCTAGCAGCCATCTGACCTTAGCGGGGGGGCCTGATACGCAGTATTTT	CASSHLTLAGGPDTQYF
TRBV7-3	.	TRBJ2-3	15	TRBD2	TGTGCCAGCAGCTTAGAAGCGGGGGTCACAGATACGCAGTATTTT	CASSLEAGVTDTQYF
TRBV5-1	.	TRBJ2-2	16	TRBD2	TGCGCCAGCACCCCTTCTAGCGGGAGCTACACCGGGGAGCTGTTTTTT	CASTPSSGSYTGELFF
TRBV5-1	.	TRBJ2-3	14	.	TGCGCCAGCTCTAGAGGAGGAGGCACAGATACGCAGTATTTT	CASSRGGGTDTQYF
TRBV5-1	.	TRBJ2-2	14	.	TGCGCCAGCAGCTTGGCGGGAAACACCGGGGAGCTGTTTTTT	CASSLAGNTGELFF
TRBV6-2/TRBV6-3	once	TRBJ2-5	12	.	TGTGCCAGCAGTCACGGGGAGTTGGCCCAGTACTTC	CASSHGELAQYF
TRBV9	.	TRBJ2-4	13	.	TGTGCCAGCAGCGTAGTGCCCGGGGACATTCAGTACTTC	CASSVVPGDIQYF
TRBV7-2	.	TRBJ2-1	15	TRBD2	TGTGCCAGCAGCTTTTCCGGGACTAGCGGCAATGAGCAGTTCTTC	CASSFSGTSGNEQFF
TRBV28	.	TRBJ1-5	16	.	TGTGCCAGCAGTCGAAGACAACTCACGGCATTGCAGCCCCAGCATTTT	CASSRRQLTALQPQHF
TRBV10-1	.	TRBJ2-2	12	.	TGCGCCAGCCAGGACTTTCTAGGGGAGCTGTTTTTT	CASQDFLGELFF
TRBV6-5	.	TRBJ2-1	13	.	TGTGCCAGCAGTTACTTCAGGGGATACGAGCAGTTCTTC	CASSYFRGYEQFF
TRBV9	.	TRBJ2-1	16	.	TGTGCCAGCAGCGTAGCCTCGGACTACCGGAGCAATGAGCAGTTCTTC	CASSVASDYRSNEQFF
TRBV5-6	.	TRBJ1-1	16	.	TGTGCCAGCAGCCCACTGGGGGCGGCCCAAAGGAATGAAGCTTTCTTT	CASSPLGAAQRNEAFF